Below are 21 T cell receptor beta chains sequenced from a single sample in a study of shared clonotypes between healthy human individuals. Some clones are missing from TCRdb's copy, which holds only in-frame ones; the method was immunoSEQ multiplex PCR. The repertoire holds about 960,000 clones, with 76% as singletons. Sequencing used memory CD4+ T cells sorted from blood. The subset: CD45RA-negative fraction. The origin of the receptors is a man aged 18-30 years in good health.

This clone was picked up a small number of times. This rearrangement joins TRBV7-2 to TRBJ2-3, with unresolved D. Germline CDR1 SGHTA, CDR2 FQGNSA. The length of the CDR3 is 15 residues. V lost 0 bases, J lost 4 bases, and 11 bases lay in between. CDR3 in DNA: TGTGCCAGCAGCTTAGCGATTGGAAGGGCAGATACGCAGTATTTT. Translation gives CASSLAIGRADTQYF.

The chain carries TRBV28 and TRBJ1-2; no clear D. The CDR3 runs 12 residues. Germline CDR1 and CDR2: MDHEN and SYDVKM. Trimming left V 5 bases short and J 5 bases short, with 9 bases between. Here the CDR3 reads CASSDAIYGYTF. In DNA, the CDR3 is TGTGCCAGCAGTGATGCAATTTATGGCTACACCTTC.

The V call is TRBV7-2, the J call TRBJ1-5, with a possible D match to TRBD1 (6 bases). Germline V gene data show CDR1 as SGHTA and CDR2 as FQGNSA. This CDR3 comprises 16 residues. Trimming cost V 5 bases and J 1 base, with 15 bases left between them. The CDR3 DNA is TGTGCCAGCAGCCTAAACTCAGGGGCCAGCAATCAGCCCCAGCATTTT. It specifies CASSLNSGASNQPQHF.

V gene TRBV9 combines with J gene TRBJ2-3; D tentatively fits TRBD1 or TRBD2 (5 bases each). Germline V gene sequence: CDR1 SGDLS, CDR2 YYNGEE. This CDR3 is built from 17 residues. Trimming shortened V by 4 bases and J by 0 bases, and 18 bases separated the two germline ends. The DNA for the CDR3 is TGTGCCAGCAGCCCTAGAGGTGGGGGAACTAGCACAGATACGCAGTATTTT. Translated, it gives CASSPRGGGTSTDTQYF. Full variable domain (outside the CDR3, taken from reference TRBV9 and TRBJ2-3): DSGVTQTPKHLITATGQRVTLRCSPRSGDLSVYWYQQSLDQGLQFLIQYYNGEERAKGNILERFSAQQFPDLHSELNLSSLELGDSALYFCASSPRGGGTSTDTQYFGPGTRLTVL.

The chain has TRBV13 and TRBJ2-7, with D perhaps matching TRBD1 (5 bases). Trimming took off 0 bases at V and 6 bases at J, with 6 bases between the two ends. From germline, CDR1 is PRHDT and CDR2 FYEKMQ (reference sequence). The CDR3 is 12 residues long. The CDR3 here is CASSLGQGEQYF. In nucleotides, the CDR3 is TGTGCCAGCAGCTTAGGTCAGGGCGAGCAGTACTTC.

The genes are TRBV6-1 and TRBJ2-7; D perhaps matches TRBD1 (5 bases). V was pared by 4 bases and J by 1 base, with 8 bases between. The germline CDR1 and CDR2 sequences are MNHNS and SASEGT. This CDR3 region has 13 residues. The CDR3 DNA sequence: TGTGCCAGCAGTGCGACAGATTCCTACGAGCAGTACTTC. It specifies CASSATDSYEQYF.

This clone showed up just a few times. This chain connects TRBV5-1 to TRBJ2-7, with 8 bases aligning to TRBD2. J lost 0 bases, V lost 4 bases, and 6 bases had no gene match. CDR1 SGHRS and CDR2 YFSETQ come from the germline V gene. CDR3 length: 15 residues. The chain's CDR3 is CASSHSGSTSYEQYF. The CDR3 DNA reads TGCGCCAGCAGCCACAGCGGGAGTACCTCCTACGAGCAGTACTTC.

This sequence joins TRBV28 and TRBJ1-2; 7 positions agree with TRBD1. The CDR3 extends over 18 amino acids. V shed 10 bases and J 4 bases; nucleotides not matched to a gene: 24. Germline V gene sequence: CDR1 MDHEN, CDR2 SYDVKM. The CDR3 nucleotides are TGTGCCACCGGCCGGACAGGAAGAAGAGGAGGGCTCGGCTATGGCTACACCTTC. Translated, it gives CATGRTGRRGGLGYGYTF.

Remarks on this clone: A much larger clone is a single base away; this may be a read error. The chain carries TRBV6-1 and TRBJ2-3, with D possibly matching TRBD1 (6 bases). V lost 6 bases to trimming and J lost 4 bases, with 11 bases between them. CDR1 MNHNS and CDR2 SASEGT come from the germline V gene. The CDR3 contains 13 residues. The CDR3 region is CASSQTGPDTQYF. In nucleotides, the CDR3 is TGTGCCAGCAGCCAGACAGGCCCAGATACGCAGTATTTT.

The rearrangement joins TRBV7-9 to TRBJ2-1; no firm D call. V was cut by 2 bases and J by 10 bases, with 12 bases left in between. Per germline, CDR1 SEHNR and CDR2 FQNEAQ (reference sequence). This CDR3 comprises 13 residues. The CDR3 region is CASSLTPTPEQFF. The CDR3 DNA follows: TGTGCCAGCAGCTTAACCCCAACACCGGAGCAGTTCTTC.

CDR3: CASSLRGTQETQYF. DNA of the CDR3: TGTGCCAGCAGTTTACGGGGAACACAAGAGACCCAGTACTTC. This chain links TRBV27 with TRBJ2-5; TRBD2 might be the D (5 bases). CDR3 length equals 14 residues. Germline assignment: CDR1 MNHEY and CDR2 SMNVEV (reference sequence). Deletions cut 2 bases from V and 2 bases from J, with 9 bases between.

This clone has just a few counts. The chain employs TRBV28 and TRBJ1-2, with TRBD1 as a possible D gene (5 bases). V lost 8 bases to trimming and J lost 7 bases, with 17 bases between them. The germline V gene has CDR1 MDHEN and CDR2 SYDVKM. The CDR3 totals 13 residues. The CDR3 is CASGHRDRLGYTF. The DNA for the CDR3 is TGTGCCAGCGGTCATAGGGACCGCCTTGGCTACACCTTC.

The chain uses TRBV7-9 and TRBJ2-7, with 9 positions matching TRBD1. The germline V gene encodes CDR1 SEHNR and CDR2 FQNEAQ (reference sequence). The CDR3 has 14 residues. V trimming: 5 bases; J trimming: 5 bases; junction bases outside the gene matches: 7. CDR3 nucleotide sequence: TGTGCCAGCAGCCGCCGGGGGACAGGGAACGAGCAGTACTTC. Its translation is CASSRRGTGNEQYF.

The chain joins TRBV6-5 to TRBJ1-1; 7 bases map to TRBD1. Germline V CDR1 and CDR2: MNHEY, SVGAGI. V trimming: 2 bases; J trimming: 1 base; junction bases outside the gene matches: 4. The CDR3 has 15 residues. Here the CDR3 reads CASSYRGLANTEAFF. CDR3 DNA: TGTGCCAGCAGTTACAGGGGGCTGGCGAACACTGAAGCTTTCTTT.

In this sample, this clone turned up once. The V gene is TRBV6-1, the J gene TRBJ1-3; the D gene is possibly TRBD1 (6 bases). Trimming pared 1 base from V and 2 bases from J, leaving 9 bases between. This CDR3 spans 15 amino acids. Germline V gene data show CDR1 as MNHNS and CDR2 as SASEGT. The CDR3 coding sequence is TGTGCCAGCAGTGAAGGAGGACAGACTGGAAACACCATATATTTT. Amino acids: CASSEGGQTGNTIYF.

The CDR3 nucleotides are TGCGCCAGCAGACGACCGGGACAGGGAAACACCGGGGAGCTGTTTTTT. Amino acid sequence: CASRRPGQGNTGELFF. The V and J genes are TRBV5-1 and TRBJ2-2, with 9 bases matching TRBD1. The V and J ends lost 5 bases and 2 bases, in that order; junction bases with no gene match: 7. CDR1 is SGHRS and CDR2 is YFSETQ in the germline V gene. The CDR3 sequence is 16 residues long.

With regard to this clone: With a much larger clone just one base away, this may be a read error. The rearrangement joins TRBV6-4 to TRBJ1-1; D not resolved. Trimming pared 5 bases from V and 1 base from J, leaving 8 bases between. The CDR3 is 13 amino acids. CDR1 is MRHNA and CDR2 is SNTAGT in the germline V gene. The CDR3 coding sequence is TGTGCCAGCAGTCGGACGGAGAACACTGAAGCTTTCTTT. Protein sequence: CASSRTENTEAFF.

The gene calls are TRBV5-1 and TRBJ2-7, with TRBD2 matching over 8 bases. V lost 8 bases, J lost 1 base, and 8 bases stayed unmatched. CDR1 is SGHRS and CDR2 is YFSETQ in the germline V gene. The CDR3 is 14 amino acids. The CDR3 nucleotides are TGCGCCAGTCCCTGGCGGGGGGCATCCTACGAGCAGTACTTC. Protein sequence: CASPWRGASYEQYF.

This clone has just a few counts. The J gene is TRBJ2-2, the V gene TRBV27, with no clear D. CDR3 length equals 12 residues. The V gene lost 5 bases and the J gene lost 3 bases, with 4 bases spanning the gap. Germline values: CDR1 MNHEY, CDR2 SMNVEV (reference sequence). DNA for the CDR3: TGTGCCAGCAGTACCTACACCGGGGAGCTGTTTTTT. Translation: CASSTYTGELFF.

This clone has only one observation. This chain connects TRBV2 to TRBJ2-3; 8 bases are shared with TRBD2. The CDR3 has 16 residues. Germline CDR1 and CDR2: SNHLY and FYNNEI. V was clipped by 7 bases and J by 0 bases; unmatched bases: 9. CDR3 in DNA: TGTGCCAGCACCCCGGGGGGCGGGAGGAGCACAGATACGCAGTATTTT. Amino acids: CASTPGGGRSTDTQYF.

Concerning this clone itself: This CDR3 is also generated by other DNA sequences in the sample. The chain couples TRBV19 to TRBJ1-5, with D tentatively TRBD1 (6 bases). CDR3 length: 12 amino acids. V was pared by 9 bases and J by 1 base, with 7 bases between. The germline V gene encodes CDR1 LNHDA and CDR2 SQIVND (reference sequence). In nucleotides, the CDR3 is TGTGCCAGCAGGGGCAGCAATCAGCCCCAGCATTTT. The encoded protein is CASRGSNQPQHF.